The 27 T cell receptor beta chains below all came from one sample that was sequenced in a study of cytomegalovirus exposure and HLA in healthy donors. The PCR ran on 60 Vbeta and 13 Jbeta primers. TCRdb keeps only in-frame clones here, not all; method: immunoSEQ multiplex PCR. Among around 150,000 clones listed, about 75% were seen once. Input material: PBMCs. These receptors were collected from a woman between 35 and 50 years old in good health and CMV-seronegative.

This rearrangement joins TRBV4-2 to TRBJ2-6; 8 bases agree with TRBD1. This CDR3 is 19 amino acids long. CDR1 and CDR2 (germline): LGHNA, YNFKEQ. The V gene end was trimmed by 4 bases and the J gene end by 2 bases; junction bases not matched to a gene: 13. As DNA, the CDR3 is TGTGCCAGCAGCCTCAGGAATGGGCCAGGGGGCGCTGGGGCCAACGTCCTGACTTTC. It is translated as CASSLRNGPGGAGANVLTF.

The chain joins TRBV7-2 to TRBJ1-1; no clear D. This CDR3 spans 14 amino acids. V was shortened by 6 bases and J by 1 base, with 12 bases between the two germline ends. Germline CDR1 reads SGHTA; CDR2 reads FQGNSA. The CDR3 loop reads CASRSPYRNTEAFF. The CDR3 bases are TGTGCCAGCAGAAGCCCCTACAGGAACACTGAAGCTTTCTTT.

In nucleotides, the CDR3 is TGCAGCGTTGAAGGGGTCGCGGCGGAGAGCACAGATACGCAGTATTTT. Encoded protein: CSVEGVAAESTDTQYF. V is TRBV29-1 and J is TRBJ2-3, with D unresolved. Per germline, CDR1 SQVTM and CDR2 ANQGSEA. The CDR3 runs to 16 residues. The ends were cut back, 1 base at V and 0 bases at J, with 14 bases in the middle.

The chain recombines TRBV6-6 with TRBJ1-6, with D maybe TRBD1 (6 bases). The V end was cut by 5 bases, the J end by 5 bases, with 13 bases between. Germline lookup yields CDR1 MNHNY and CDR2 SVGAGI (reference sequence). The CDR3 is 15 residues long. CDR3 nucleotides: TGTGCCAGCAGTCCCGGGACAAGGGATAATTCACCCCTCCACTTT. Protein product: CASSPGTRDNSPLHF.

Only one count was recorded for this clone. The V and J genes are TRBV7-9 and TRBJ1-6, with D tentatively TRBD1 (5 bases). The CDR3 has 16 residues. CDR1 is SEHNR and CDR2 is FQNEAQ in the germline V gene (reference sequence). With 7 bases removed from V and 1 base from J, the gap between germline ends came to 14 bases. The chain's CDR3 is CASTRIGASYNSPLHF. CDR3 nucleotide sequence: TGTGCCAGCACGCGGATAGGGGCTTCCTATAATTCACCCCTCCACTTT.

J is TRBJ2-3 and V is TRBV6-1; D is uncertain. CDR3 size: 13 residues. V was cut by 4 bases and J by 4 bases, with 9 bases left in between. CDR1 is MNHNS, CDR2 SASEGT, per germline. The CDR3 region is CASSAQVPDTQYF. The CDR3 DNA follows: TGTGCCAGCAGTGCCCAGGTACCAGATACGCAGTATTTT.

The rearrangement uses TRBV7-9 and TRBJ2-7, with TRBD1 identical over 10 bases. V was pared by 5 bases and J by 6 bases, with 7 bases of the junction left unmatched. This CDR3 comprises 14 residues. Germline loops: CDR1 SEHNR, CDR2 FQNEAQ (reference sequence). Here the CDR3 reads CASSRTTGGLEQYF. CDR3 coding DNA: TGTGCCAGCAGCAGGACGACAGGGGGCCTCGAGCAGTACTTC. Based on the CDR3 plus reference TRBV7-9 and TRBJ2-7, the full variable domain is DTGVSQNPRHKITKRGQNVTFRCDPISEHNRLYWYRQTLGQGPEFLTYFQNEAQLEKSRLLSDRFSAERPKGSFSTLEIQRTEQGDSAMYLCASSRTTGGLEQYFGPGTRLTVT.

This clone occurred once. The V call is TRBV19, the J call TRBJ2-2, with TRBD1 matching 12 bases. The CDR3 length is 16 residues. V lost 5 bases, J lost 7 bases, and 8 bases stayed unmatched. Per the germline V gene, CDR1 is LNHDA and CDR2 is SQIVND (reference sequence). The CDR3 reads CASSAPGQGARGELFF. CDR3 nucleotides: TGTGCCAGTAGTGCCCCGGGACAGGGGGCTCGCGGGGAGCTGTTTTTT.

J is TRBJ2-5 and V is TRBV6-5; D is possibly TRBD1 (6 bases). Germline-derived CDR1 and CDR2 are MNHEY and SVGAGI. The CDR3 is made up of 16 amino acids. V lost 4 bases and J 4 bases, leaving 19 bases between the germline ends. CDR3 nucleotide sequence: TGTGCCAGCAGTTGGTACAGGGAGCAGGAACGAGAGACCCAGTACTTC. Its translation: CASSWYREQERETQYF.

The J gene is TRBJ2-7, the V gene TRBV28; D may be TRBD2 (6 bases). CDR1 and CDR2 (germline): MDHEN, SYDVKM. V was trimmed by 6 bases and J by 5 bases, leaving 14 bases between them. The CDR3 runs to 13 residues. The CDR3 sequence is CASSLGGRDEQYF. The CDR3 nucleotides are TGTGCCAGCAGCCTGGGGGGACGGGACGAGCAGTACTTC.

The chain links TRBV7-3 to TRBJ2-2; possibly TRBD1 for D (5 bases). The CDR3 runs 14 residues. Germline V gene sequence: CDR1 SGHTA, CDR2 FQGTGA. Trimming cost V 4 bases and J 4 bases, with 10 bases left between them. The CDR3 sequence is CASSWTTGTGELFF. In nucleotides, the CDR3 is TGTGCCAGCAGCTGGACAACGGGCACCGGGGAGCTGTTTTTT.

V is TRBV6-6 and J is TRBJ1-5; TRBD1 matches at 9 bases. V lost 4 bases to trimming and J lost 6 bases; unmatched junction nucleotides: 10. CDR3 size: 16 residues. Germline V gene lookup returns CDR1 MNHNY and CDR2 SVGAGI (reference sequence). The CDR3 coding sequence is TGTGCCAGCAGTTTATCCGGGACAGGGAAAGGTCAGCCCCAGCATTTT. Translating it yields CASSLSGTGKGQPQHF.

The chain employs TRBV5-6 and TRBJ2-2, with a tentative D call TRBD2 (6 bases). CDR1 and CDR2 from the germline V gene are SGHDT and YYEEEE. The CDR3 sequence is 14 residues long. The V gene lost 1 base and the J gene lost 4 bases, with 8 bases spanning the gap. This CDR3 reads CASSLNGGTGELFF. The CDR3, as DNA: TGTGCCAGCAGCTTGAACGGGGGCACCGGGGAGCTGTTTTTT. The variable domain in full, completed from reference TRBV5-6 and TRBJ2-2, reads DAGVTQSPTHLIKTRGQQVTLRCSPKSGHDTVSWYQQALGQGPQFIFQYYEEEERQRGNFPDRFSGHQFPNYSSELNVNALLLGDSALYLCASSLNGGTGELFFGEGSRLTVL.

The table lists this clone with a count of one. This chain connects TRBV6-6 to TRBJ1-2; D not certain. The CDR3 runs 13 residues. Germline V gene lookup returns CDR1 MNHNY and CDR2 SVGAGI (reference sequence). V lost 3 bases to trimming and J lost 2 bases, with 7 bases between them. CDR3 sequence (DNA): TGTGCCAGCAGTTATGTCACAAACTATGGCTACACCTTC. It yields the protein CASSYVTNYGYTF.

The chain uses TRBV2 and TRBJ2-2, with D possibly being TRBD1 (5 bases). CDR1 SNHLY and CDR2 FYNNEI come from the germline V gene. Trimming cost V 11 bases and J 1 base, with 14 bases left between them. The CDR3 extends over 14 amino acids. Here the CDR3 reads CAGSIRGNTGELFF. The CDR3 DNA reads as TGTGCCGGATCTATAAGGGGGAACACCGGGGAGCTGTTTTTT.

This clone was found a few times. The rearrangement joins TRBV5-1 to TRBJ1-2, with TRBD1 identical over 9 bases. Germline CDR1 and CDR2: SGHRS and YFSETQ. The J segment lost 2 bases and the V segment lost 4 bases, leaving 6 bases of the junction unmatched. This CDR3 region has 15 residues. CDR3 protein: CASSPWTGANYGYTF. CDR3 nucleotides: TGCGCCAGCAGCCCCTGGACAGGGGCGAACTATGGCTACACCTTC.

This chain connects TRBV5-4 to TRBJ1-2; TRBD1 is a possible D gene (6 bases). V shed 4 bases and J shed 0 bases, with 10 bases lying between them. The V gene's germline CDR1 is SGHNT and CDR2 YYREEE (reference sequence). The CDR3 totals 14 residues. The CDR3 DNA follows: TGTGCCAGCAGCCTGCAGGGGACTAACTATGGCTACACCTTC. It codes for CASSLQGTNYGYTF.

The table lists this clone with a few counts. The chain joins TRBV30 to TRBJ2-7; TRBD1 agrees at 7 bases. Germline CDR1 reads GTSNPN; CDR2 reads SVGIG (reference sequence). CDR3 length equals 12 residues. The V gene end was trimmed by 5 bases and the J gene end by 0 bases; junction bases not matched to a gene: 1. For the CDR3, the DNA is TGTGCCTGGGACAGGGACTCCTACGAGCAGTACTTC. This gives the protein CAWDRDSYEQYF.

The chain carries TRBV9 and TRBJ1-3, with 8 bases aligning to TRBD1. Germline CDR1 reads SGDLS; CDR2 reads YYNGEE. The CDR3 contains 15 residues. Trimming removed 2 bases from V and 4 bases from J; junction bases left unmatched: 5. The CDR3 DNA follows: TGTGCCAGCAGCGTCGACAGGGGAGCCGGAAACACCATATATTTT. This sequence encodes CASSVDRGAGNTIYF. Full variable domain (outside the CDR3, taken from reference TRBV9 and TRBJ1-3): DSGVTQTPKHLITATGQRVTLRCSPRSGDLSVYWYQQSLDQGLQFLIQYYNGEERAKGNILERFSAQQFPDLHSELNLSSLELGDSALYFCASSVDRGAGNTIYFGEGSWLTVV.

This clone showed up just once. The rearrangement joins TRBV18 to TRBJ1-2; 9 bases agree with TRBD1. The CDR3 covers 14 residues. J was trimmed by 4 bases and V by 2 bases; bases with no gene match: 2. Germline V CDR1 and CDR2: KGHSH, LQKENI. The CDR3 protein is CASSPGDRAYGYTF. CDR3 DNA: TGTGCCAGCTCACCAGGGGACAGGGCCTATGGCTACACCTTC.

This clone was counted a few times. The genes are TRBV4-1 and TRBJ1-1; possibly TRBD1 for D (6 bases). Germline CDR1 reads MGHRA; CDR2 reads YSYEKL. CDR3 length: 14 amino acids. The V and J ends lost 2 bases and 6 bases respectively, with 13 bases between them. CDR3 bases: TGCGCCAGCAGCCAAACAGGGTTGATCTCTGAAGCTTTCTTT. Translation gives CASSQTGLISEAFF.

This clone was seen just once. The chain links TRBV9 to TRBJ1-1, with 7 positions matching TRBD1. Germline loops: CDR1 SGDLS, CDR2 YYNGEE. The CDR3 length is 12 residues. V lost 3 bases to trimming and J lost 7 bases; unmatched junction nucleotides: 3. CDR3 DNA sequence: TGTGCCAGCAGCGCAAACAGGGGTGAAGCTTTCTTT. Protein: CASSANRGEAFF.

The chain links TRBV7-9 to TRBJ2-7, with D possibly matching TRBD2 (7 bases). Germline values: CDR1 SEHNR, CDR2 FQNEAQ (reference sequence). The CDR3 loop spans 16 amino acids. V was cut by 3 bases and J by 3 bases, with 18 bases left in between. The CDR3 protein is CASSLLGGGPVYEQYF. The CDR3 nucleotides read TGTGCCAGCAGCTTGTTAGGGGGGGGTCCCGTCTACGAGCAGTACTTC.

The rearrangement joins TRBV25-1 to TRBJ2-3; 10 bases are shared with TRBD2. The trim removed 6 bases at V and 0 bases at J, leaving 6 bases unmatched. Germline V CDR1 and CDR2: MGHDK, SYGVNS. CDR3 length: 16 residues. CDR3 residues: CASSARLAGSTDTQYF. CDR3 in DNA: TGTGCCAGCAGCGCCAGACTAGCGGGTAGCACAGATACGCAGTATTTT.

The chain uses TRBV6-5 and TRBJ2-2; TRBD2 agrees at 8 bases. The CDR3 sequence is 16 residues long. Germline CDR1 reads MNHEY; CDR2 reads SVGAGI. The junction had 1 base not matched to a gene; V was cut back by 0 bases and J by 1 base. The CDR3, as DNA: TGTGCCAGCAGTTACTCCAGCGGGGGGAACACCGGGGAGCTGTTTTTT. Amino acid sequence: CASSYSSGGNTGELFF.

The chain links TRBV6-1 to TRBJ2-2; perhaps TRBD2 as D (6 bases). Germline V lookup: CDR1 MNHNS, CDR2 SASEGT. Deletions cut 6 bases from V and 2 bases from J, with 13 bases between. The CDR3 is made up of 15 amino acids. The CDR3 DNA sequence: TGTGCCAGCAGCCTGGGACTCTCTAACACCGGGGAGCTGTTTTTT. Its translation: CASSLGLSNTGELFF.

V usage is TRBV5-8 and J usage is TRBJ2-5; 12 bases are shared with TRBD1. The germline CDR1 and CDR2 sequences are SGHTS and YDEGEE. V shed 0 bases and J 4 bases; nucleotides not matched to a gene: 7. The CDR3 has 17 amino acids. The CDR3 sequence is CASSLATGTGGSETQYF. The DNA for the CDR3 is TGTGCCAGCAGCTTGGCCACGGGGACAGGGGGCTCAGAGACCCAGTACTTC.